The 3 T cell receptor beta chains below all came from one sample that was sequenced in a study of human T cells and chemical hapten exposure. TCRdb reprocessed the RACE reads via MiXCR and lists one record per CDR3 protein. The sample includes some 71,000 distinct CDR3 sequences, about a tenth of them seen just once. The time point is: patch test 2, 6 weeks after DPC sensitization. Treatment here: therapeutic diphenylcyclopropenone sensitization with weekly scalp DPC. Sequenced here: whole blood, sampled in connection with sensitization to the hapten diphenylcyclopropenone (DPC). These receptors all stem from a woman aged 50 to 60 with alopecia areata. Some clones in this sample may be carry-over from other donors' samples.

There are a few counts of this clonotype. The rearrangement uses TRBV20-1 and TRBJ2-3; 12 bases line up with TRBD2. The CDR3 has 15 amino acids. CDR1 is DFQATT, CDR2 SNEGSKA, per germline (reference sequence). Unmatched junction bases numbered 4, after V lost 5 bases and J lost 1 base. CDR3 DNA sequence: TGCAGTGCTGTAGGACTAGCGGGACGCACAGATACGCAGTATTTT. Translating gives CSAVGLAGRTDTQYF.

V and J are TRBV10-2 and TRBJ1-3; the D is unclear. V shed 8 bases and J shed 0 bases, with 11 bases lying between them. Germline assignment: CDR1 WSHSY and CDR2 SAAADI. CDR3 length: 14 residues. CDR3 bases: TGCGCCAGCGGCGGGGTGATCTCTGGAAACACCATATATTTT. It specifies CASGGVISGNTIYF.

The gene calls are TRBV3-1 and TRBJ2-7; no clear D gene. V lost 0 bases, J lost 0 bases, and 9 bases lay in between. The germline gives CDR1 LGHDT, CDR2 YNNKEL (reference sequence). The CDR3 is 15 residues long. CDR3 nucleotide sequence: TGTGCCAGCAGCCAAGAGGTGGCGGCCTCCTACGAGCAGTACTTC. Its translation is CASSQEVAASYEQYF.